This T cell receptor beta chain was profiled in a study of blood T cell repertoires in COVID-19. The germline V gene has CDR1 SGHRS and CDR2 YFSETQ. The CDR3 has 14 residues. V was trimmed by 2 bases and J by 5 bases, leaving 13 bases between them. Measured with immunoSEQ multiplex PCR; TCRdb has only the in-frame clones, and not every one. Of roughly 30,000 clones detected, more than 80% appear once; the ten largest clones hold roughly 3.5%. This chain connects TRBV5-1 to TRBJ1-2, with D possibly TRBD1 on 5 matching bases. Sequencing used peripheral blood. This TCR derives from a human donor in a cohort sampled during active COVID-19. The CDR3 DNA follows: TGCGCCAGCAGCTTTCAGGGTTTTGAGTATGGCTACACCTTC. It codes for CASSFQGFEYGYTF.